This T cell receptor (beta chain) was sequenced for a study of identical twins. Points from the study as a whole: Memory repertoires showed no such pattern, whereas abundant cord blood beta clonotypes carried fewer insertions. Within beta out-of-frame sequences, the excess sharing observed between twins was weaker.

A remark on this clonotype: The antigen remains undetermined.

The CDR3 runs 14 residues. V was cut by 6 bases and J by 0 bases, with 11 bases left in between. From germline, CDR1 is MDHEN and CDR2 SYDVKM. In TCRdb, the 5' RACE reads were re-called with MiXCR into one record per CDR3 protein. The sample yields 1.5 million to 2 million distinct CDR3 sequences, under 35% seen once. The sample was cord blood. The rearrangement joins TRBV28 to TRBJ1-1, with D tentatively TRBD1 (6 bases). This receptor was taken from a newborn girl in good health. The CDR3 nucleotides read TGTGCCAGCAGACACAGGGATTTGAACACTGAAGCTTTCTTT. Residues: CASRHRDLNTEAFF. The variable domain in full, completed from reference TRBV28 and TRBJ1-1, reads DVKVTQSSRYLVKRTGEKVFLECVQDMDHENMFWYRQDPGLGLRLIYFSYDVKMKEKGDIPEGYSVSREKKERFSLILESASTNQTSMYLCASRHRDLNTEAFFGQGTRLTVV.